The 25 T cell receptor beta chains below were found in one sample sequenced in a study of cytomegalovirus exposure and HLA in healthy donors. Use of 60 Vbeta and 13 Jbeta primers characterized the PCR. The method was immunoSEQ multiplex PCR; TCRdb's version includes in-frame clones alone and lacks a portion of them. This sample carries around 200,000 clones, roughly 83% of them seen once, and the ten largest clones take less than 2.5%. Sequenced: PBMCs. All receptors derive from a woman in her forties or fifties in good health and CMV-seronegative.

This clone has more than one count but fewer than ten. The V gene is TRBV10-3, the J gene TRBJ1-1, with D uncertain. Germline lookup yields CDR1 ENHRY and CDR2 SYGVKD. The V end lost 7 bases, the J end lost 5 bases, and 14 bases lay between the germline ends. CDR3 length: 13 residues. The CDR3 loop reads CAINRELKTEAFF. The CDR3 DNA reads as TGTGCCATCAATCGGGAACTAAAGACTGAAGCTTTCTTT.

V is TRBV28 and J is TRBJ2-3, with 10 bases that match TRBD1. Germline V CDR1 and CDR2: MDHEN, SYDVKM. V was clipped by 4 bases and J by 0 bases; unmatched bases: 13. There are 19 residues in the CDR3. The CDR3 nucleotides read TGTGCCAGCAGTTCAACCCGGGACAGGGGTCGTGCAAGCACAGATACGCAGTATTTT. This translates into CASSSTRDRGRASTDTQYF.

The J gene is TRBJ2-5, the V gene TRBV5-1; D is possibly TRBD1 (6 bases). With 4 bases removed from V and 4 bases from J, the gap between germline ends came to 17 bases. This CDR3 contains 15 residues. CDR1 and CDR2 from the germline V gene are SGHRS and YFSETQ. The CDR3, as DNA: TGCGCCAGCAGCCCGGGACAAATTCCAGGAGAGACCCAGTACTTC. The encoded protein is CASSPGQIPGETQYF.

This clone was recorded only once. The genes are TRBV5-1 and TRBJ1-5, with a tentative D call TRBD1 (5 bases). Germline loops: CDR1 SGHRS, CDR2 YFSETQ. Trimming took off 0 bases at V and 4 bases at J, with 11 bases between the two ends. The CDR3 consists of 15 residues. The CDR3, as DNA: TGCGCCAGCAGCTTGGCCGCGGGGGGTAATCAGCCCCAGCATTTT. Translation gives CASSLAAGGNQPQHF. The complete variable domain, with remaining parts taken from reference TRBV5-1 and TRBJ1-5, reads KAGVTQTPRYLIKTRGQQVTLSCSPISGHRSVSWYQQTPGQGLQFLFEYFSETQRNKGNFPGRFSGRQFSNSRSEMNVSTLELGDSALYLCASSLAAGGNQPQHFGDGTRLSIL.

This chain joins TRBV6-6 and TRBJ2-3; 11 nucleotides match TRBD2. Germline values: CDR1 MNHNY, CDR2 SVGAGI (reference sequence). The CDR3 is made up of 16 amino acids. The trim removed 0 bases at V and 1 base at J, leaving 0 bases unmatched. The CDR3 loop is CASSYSTSGGTDTQYF. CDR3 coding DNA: TGTGCCAGCAGTTACTCGACTAGCGGGGGCACAGATACGCAGTATTTT.

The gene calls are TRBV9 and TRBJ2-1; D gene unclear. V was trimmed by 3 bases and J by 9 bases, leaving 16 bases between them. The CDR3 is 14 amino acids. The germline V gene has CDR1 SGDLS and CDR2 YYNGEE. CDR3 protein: CASSALDSVGEQFF. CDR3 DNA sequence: TGTGCCAGCAGCGCCCTTGACTCCGTCGGTGAGCAGTTCTTC.

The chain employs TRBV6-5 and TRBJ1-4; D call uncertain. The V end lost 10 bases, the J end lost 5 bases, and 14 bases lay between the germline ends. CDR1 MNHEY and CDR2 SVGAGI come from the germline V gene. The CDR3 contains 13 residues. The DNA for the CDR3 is TGTGCCACCCGGTCTGCCCTAAATGAAAAACTGTTTTTT. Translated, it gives CATRSALNEKLFF.

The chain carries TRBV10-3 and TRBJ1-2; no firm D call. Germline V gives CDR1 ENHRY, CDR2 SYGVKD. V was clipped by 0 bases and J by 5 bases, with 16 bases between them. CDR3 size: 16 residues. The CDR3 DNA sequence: TGTGCCATCAGTGAGTCGATAAGAAAGTTAGAATATGGCTACACCTTC. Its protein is CAISESIRKLEYGYTF.

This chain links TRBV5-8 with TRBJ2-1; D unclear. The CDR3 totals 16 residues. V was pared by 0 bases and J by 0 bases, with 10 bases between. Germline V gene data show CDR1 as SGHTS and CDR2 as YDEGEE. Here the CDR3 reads CASSLVGTSSYNEQFF. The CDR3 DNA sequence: TGTGCCAGCAGCTTGGTGGGCACGAGCTCCTACAATGAGCAGTTCTTC.

The CDR3 DNA reads TGCGCCAGCAGCCCAAATAGCGGGGGGGCCACTGAGCAGTTCTTC. Amino acid sequence: CASSPNSGGATEQFF. V is TRBV10-1 and J is TRBJ2-1; 11 bases fit TRBD2. Per the germline V gene, CDR1 is WNHNN and CDR2 is SYGVQD (reference sequence). The CDR3 covers 15 residues. V lost 6 bases to trimming and J lost 9 bases; unmatched junction nucleotides: 10.

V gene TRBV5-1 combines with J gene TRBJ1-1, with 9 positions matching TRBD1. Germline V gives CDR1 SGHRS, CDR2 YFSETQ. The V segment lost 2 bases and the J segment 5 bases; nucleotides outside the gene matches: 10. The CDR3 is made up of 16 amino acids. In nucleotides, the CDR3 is TGCGCCAGCAGCTTCCTCCCGACAGGGGGAGAAACTGAAGCTTTCTTT. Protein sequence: CASSFLPTGGETEAFF.

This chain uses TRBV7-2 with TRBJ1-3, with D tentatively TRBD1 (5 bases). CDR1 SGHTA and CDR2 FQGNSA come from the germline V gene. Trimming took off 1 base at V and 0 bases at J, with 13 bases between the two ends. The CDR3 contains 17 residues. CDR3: CASSLGGRVSSGNTIYF. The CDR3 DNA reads TGTGCCAGCAGCTTAGGGGGCAGGGTTAGCTCTGGAAACACCATATATTTT.

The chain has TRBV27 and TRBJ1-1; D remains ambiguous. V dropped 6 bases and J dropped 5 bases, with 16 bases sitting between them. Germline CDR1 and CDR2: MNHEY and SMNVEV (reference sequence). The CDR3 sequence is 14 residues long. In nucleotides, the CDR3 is TGTGCCAGCAGACTAACTCCGTCACGAACTGAAGCTTTCTTT. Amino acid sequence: CASRLTPSRTEAFF.

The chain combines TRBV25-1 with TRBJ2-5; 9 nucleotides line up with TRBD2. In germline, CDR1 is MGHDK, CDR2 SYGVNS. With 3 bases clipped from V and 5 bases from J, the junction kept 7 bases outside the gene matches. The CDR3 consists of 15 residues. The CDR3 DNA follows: TGTGCCAGCAGTGAGACTAGCGGCCCCCATGAGACCCAGTACTTC. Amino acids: CASSETSGPHETQYF.

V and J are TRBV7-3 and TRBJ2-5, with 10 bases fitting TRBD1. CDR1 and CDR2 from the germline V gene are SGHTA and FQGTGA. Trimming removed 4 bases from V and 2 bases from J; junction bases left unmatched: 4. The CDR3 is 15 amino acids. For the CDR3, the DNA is TGTGCCAGCAGCTCCCAGGGACAGGGGCAAGAGACCCAGTACTTC. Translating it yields CASSSQGQGQETQYF.

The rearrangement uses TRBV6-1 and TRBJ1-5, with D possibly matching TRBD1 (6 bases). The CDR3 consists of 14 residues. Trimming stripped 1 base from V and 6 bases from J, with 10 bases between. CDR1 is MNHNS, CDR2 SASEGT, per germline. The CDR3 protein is CASSEGRGSQPQHF. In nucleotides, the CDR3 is TGTGCCAGCAGTGAAGGCAGGGGCAGTCAGCCCCAGCATTTT.

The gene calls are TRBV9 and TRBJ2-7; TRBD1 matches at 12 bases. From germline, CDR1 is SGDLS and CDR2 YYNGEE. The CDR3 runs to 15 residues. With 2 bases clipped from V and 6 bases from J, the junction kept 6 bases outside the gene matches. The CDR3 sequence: CASSVTPGQGAEQYF. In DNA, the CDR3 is TGTGCCAGCAGCGTTACCCCGGGACAGGGGGCCGAGCAGTACTTC.

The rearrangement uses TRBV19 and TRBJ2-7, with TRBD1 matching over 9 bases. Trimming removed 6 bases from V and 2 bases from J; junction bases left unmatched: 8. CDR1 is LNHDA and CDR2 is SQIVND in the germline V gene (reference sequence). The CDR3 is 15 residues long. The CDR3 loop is CASRETGTGPYEQYF. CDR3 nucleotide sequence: TGTGCCAGTAGAGAAACCGGGACAGGGCCCTACGAGCAGTACTTC.

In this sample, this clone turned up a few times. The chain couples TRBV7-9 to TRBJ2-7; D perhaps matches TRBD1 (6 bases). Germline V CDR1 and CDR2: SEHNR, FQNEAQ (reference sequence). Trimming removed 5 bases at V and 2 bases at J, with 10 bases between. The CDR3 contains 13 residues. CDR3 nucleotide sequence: TGTGCCAGCAGCCAGGGGCGGACCTACGAGCAGTACTTC. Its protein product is CASSQGRTYEQYF. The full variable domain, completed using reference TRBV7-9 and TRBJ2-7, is DTGVSQNPRHKITKRGQNVTFRCDPISEHNRLYWYRQTLGQGPEFLTYFQNEAQLEKSRLLSDRFSAERPKGSFSTLEIQRTEQGDSAMYLCASSQGRTYEQYFGPGTRLTVT.

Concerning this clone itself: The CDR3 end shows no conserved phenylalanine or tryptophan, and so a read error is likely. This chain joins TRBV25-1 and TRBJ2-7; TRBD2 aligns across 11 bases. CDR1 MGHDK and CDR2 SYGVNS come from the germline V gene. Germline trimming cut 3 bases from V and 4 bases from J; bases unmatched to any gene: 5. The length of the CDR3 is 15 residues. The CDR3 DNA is TGTGCCAGCAGTGATGCACTAGCGGGAGTGTACGAGCAGTACCTC. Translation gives CASSDALAGVYEQYL.

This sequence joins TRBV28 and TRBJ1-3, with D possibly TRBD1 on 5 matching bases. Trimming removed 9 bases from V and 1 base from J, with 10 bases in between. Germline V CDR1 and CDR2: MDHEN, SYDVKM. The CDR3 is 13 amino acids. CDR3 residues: CASWGGSGNTIYF. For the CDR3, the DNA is TGTGCCAGTTGGGGGGGATCTGGAAACACCATATATTTT. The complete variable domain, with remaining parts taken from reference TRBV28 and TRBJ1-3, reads DVKVTQSSRYLVKRTGEKVFLECVQDMDHENMFWYRQDPGLGLRLIYFSYDVKMKEKGDIPEGYSVSREKKERFSLILESASTNQTSMYLCASWGGSGNTIYFGEGSWLTVV.

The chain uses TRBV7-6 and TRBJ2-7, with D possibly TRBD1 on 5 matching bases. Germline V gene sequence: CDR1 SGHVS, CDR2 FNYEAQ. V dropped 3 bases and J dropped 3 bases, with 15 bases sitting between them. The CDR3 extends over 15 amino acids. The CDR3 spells CASSFGPLGLYEQYF. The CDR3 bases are TGTGCCAGCAGCTTTGGGCCTCTGGGGCTCTACGAGCAGTACTTC. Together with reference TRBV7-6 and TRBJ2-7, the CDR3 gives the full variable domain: GAGVSQSPRYKVTKRGQDVALRCDPISGHVSLYWYRQALGQGPEFLTYFNYEAQQDKSGLPNDRFSAERPEGSISTLTIQRTEQRDSAMYRCASSFGPLGLYEQYFGPGTRLTVT.

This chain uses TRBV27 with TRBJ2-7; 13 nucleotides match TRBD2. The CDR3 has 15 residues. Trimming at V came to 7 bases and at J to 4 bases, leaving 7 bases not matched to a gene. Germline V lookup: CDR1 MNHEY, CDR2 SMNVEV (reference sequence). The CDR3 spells CASMEGLAGKYEQYF. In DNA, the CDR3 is TGTGCCAGCATGGAGGGACTAGCGGGAAAGTACGAGCAGTACTTC.

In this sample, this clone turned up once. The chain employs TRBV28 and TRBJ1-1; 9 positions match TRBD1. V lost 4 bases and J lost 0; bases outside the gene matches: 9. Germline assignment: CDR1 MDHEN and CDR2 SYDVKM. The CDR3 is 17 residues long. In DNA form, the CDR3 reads TGTGCCAGCAGTTCCCAACTTGGGACAGGGCTGAACACTGAAGCTTTCTTT. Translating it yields CASSSQLGTGLNTEAFF. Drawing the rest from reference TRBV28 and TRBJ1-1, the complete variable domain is DVKVTQSSRYLVKRTGEKVFLECVQDMDHENMFWYRQDPGLGLRLIYFSYDVKMKEKGDIPEGYSVSREKKERFSLILESASTNQTSMYLCASSSQLGTGLNTEAFFGQGTRLTVV.

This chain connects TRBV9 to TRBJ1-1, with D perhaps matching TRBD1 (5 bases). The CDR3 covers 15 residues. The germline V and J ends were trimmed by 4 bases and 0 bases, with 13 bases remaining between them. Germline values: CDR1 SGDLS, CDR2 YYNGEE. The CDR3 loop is CASSSRGNMNTEAFF. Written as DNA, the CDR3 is TGTGCCAGCAGCTCCCGGGGGAACATGAACACTGAAGCTTTCTTT.